The next 15 T cell receptor delta chains were all read from a single sample in a study of γδ T cells in repeated Plasmodium falciparum infection. Flow sorting of PBMC yielded separate Vgamma9/Vdelta2+ and Vdelta2-negative gammadelta T cell populations for bulk repertoire analysis. TCRdb repeated clone calling on the multiplex PCR reads with CATT. The data hold 45,000 to 60,000 delta-chain clones, with around 2% observed a single time. Specimen: gamma-delta T cells from blood. These receptors were taken from a pool of human donors (malaria-infected and uninfected, not separated).

A word on this clone: For this DNA, TCRdb reports the protein of a much larger clone, which diverges at residue 14, most likely from a read error; the protein presented here is translated directly from the DNA. The V gene is TRDV1, the J gene TRDJ2, with TRDD3 matching over 11 bases. The germline V gene encodes CDR1 TSWWSYY and CDR2 QGS. The length of the CDR3 is 25 residues. V shed 4 bases and J 4 bases; nucleotides not matched to a gene: 32. CDR3 sequence: CALGATSFTSTPLCWGIQGTAQLFF. The CDR3, as DNA: TGTGCTCTTGGGGCCACGTCCTTTACCTCTACACCTTTGTGCTGGGGGATACAGGGGACAGCACAACTCTTCTTT.

There are many counts of this clone. The protein TCRdb lists belongs to a much larger clone and differs from this DNA's translation at residue 6, which points to a read error; the protein shown is made from the DNA. The gene calls are TRAV38-2/DV8 and TRDJ1, with 11 bases lining up with TRDD3. Assignment of the J gene here rests on matching the DNA to germline, because TCRdb gives none. Trimming took 5 bases from V and 3 from J; bases not matched to a gene: 18. The CDR3 contains 19 residues. The V gene's germline CDR1 is TSESDYY and CDR2 QEAYKQQN. CDR3 coding DNA: TGTGCTTATAGTCCCAACGGTGAGGCGGTGGGGGATACGTCCGATAAACTCATCTTT. Its protein product is CAYSPNGEAVGDTSDKLIF.

For this clone: TCRdb's protein for this DNA is that of a much larger clone and differs from the translation at residue 20, likely a read error; the protein shown is the DNA translation. The chain recombines TRDV1 with TRDJ1; TRDD3 aligns across 7 bases. The J gene is not listed in TCRdb, so it was assigned here from a DNA match to germline. In germline, CDR1 is TSWWSYY, CDR2 QGS. The J segment lost 6 bases and the V segment lost 4 bases, leaving 38 bases of the junction unmatched. The CDR3 length is 24 residues. The CDR3 DNA sequence: TGTGCTCTTGGGGCCACTCAGGTCTACGAGGGGGATTCAGTTCGGCTTTCGGTAAACAATAAACTCATCTTT. Translation: CALGATQVYEGDSVRLSVNNKLIF.

To note about this clone: A far larger clone is one base from this, pointing to a likely read error. The same CDR3 arises from other DNA sequences in this sample as well. This chain links TRDV1 with TRDJ1; TRDD3 matches 9 bases. The J gene was not available in TCRdb and was assigned here by matching the DNA to germline segments. Trimming at V came to 4 bases and at J to 5 bases, leaving 32 bases not matched to a gene. CDR1 is TSWWSYY, CDR2 QGS, per germline. The CDR3 is 23 residues long. The DNA of the CDR3 is TGTGCTCTTGGGGTTCCGTCTATTCCCTTCCACAGTACTGGGGGACGAGCCCAGGATAAACTCATCTTT. The encoded protein is CALGVPSIPFHSTGGRAQDKLIF.

This clone was recorded many times. TCRdb's protein for this DNA is that of a much larger clone and differs from the translation at residue 16, likely a read error; the protein shown is the DNA translation. The chain combines TRDV3 with TRDJ1; the match to TRDD3 covers 9 bases. Germline-derived CDR1 and CDR2 are TVYSNPD and GDNSRS (reference sequence). This CDR3 spans 22 amino acids. With V trimmed by 4 bases and J by 4 bases, 34 bases remained unmatched. Here the CDR3 reads CACRRPSSKGLYWGTRYDKLIF. The CDR3 bases are TGTGCCTGTCGAAGGCCTTCCTCAAAGGGCCTGTACTGGGGGACCAGATACGATAAACTCATCTTT. Combining the CDR3 with reference TRDV3 and TRDJ1 gives the whole variable domain CDKVTQSSPDQTVASGSEVVLLCTYDTVYSNPDLFWYRIRPDYSFQFVFYGDNSRSEGADFTQGRFSVKHILTQKAFHLVISPVRTEDSATYYCACRRPSSKGLYWGTRYDKLIFGKGTRVTVEP.

This clone was observed a handful of times. TCRdb records a much larger clone's protein for this DNA, with a difference at residue 14 that likely arises from a read error; the protein given is the translation of the DNA. The chain links TRDV1 to TRDJ1; the D call may be TRDD2 or TRDD3 (7 bases each). The J gene was not available in TCRdb and was assigned here by matching the DNA to germline segments. V lost 2 bases, J lost 5 bases, and 30 bases lay in between. Germline loops: CDR1 TSWWSYY, CDR2 QGS. The CDR3 loop spans 20 amino acids. This chain's CDR3 is CALGEGKAFLVWGARDKLIF. CDR3 DNA sequence: TGTGCTCTTGGGGAAGGGAAGGCCTTCCTGGTCTGGGGGGCACGAGATAAACTCATCTTT.

This clone has just a few counts. TCRdb attributes to this sequence the protein of a much larger clone, which differs from the DNA translation at residue 6; a read error is likely, and the protein displayed is translated from the DNA. This rearrangement joins TRDV1 to TRDJ1; tentative D call: TRDD2 (5 bases). Matching the DNA to germline supplied the J gene, which TCRdb does not give. The germline V and J ends were trimmed by 4 bases and 5 bases, with 14 bases remaining between them. The length of the CDR3 is 14 residues. CDR1 and CDR2 (germline): TSWWSYY, QGS. The CDR3 coding sequence is TGTGCTCTTGGGGTCCTAAATGTGCCGGATAAACTCATCTTT. Encoded protein: CALGVLNVPDKLIF.

As regards this clone: The likely explanation is a read error, given a far larger clone one base away. Other DNA variants within this sample encode the same CDR3. No J gene was named, though the V gene is TRDV2. Germline CDR1 is GEAIGNYY and CDR2 is EKD. The CDR3 contains 15 residues. For the CDR3, the DNA is TGTGCCTGTGACACCATCACCCAAAACACCGATAAGCTCATCTTT. Its translation is CACDTITQNTDKLIF.

This clone was observed many times. This sequence joins TRDV1 and TRDJ1; 8 bases map to TRDD3. Germline-derived CDR1 and CDR2 are TSWWSYY and QGS. V was clipped by 0 bases and J by 0 bases; unmatched bases: 18. CDR3 length: 21 residues. CDR3 sequence (DNA): TGTGCTCTTGGGGAACTTGAACTCCTACAGGGGATACTGCCGTACACCGATAAACTCATCTTT. As protein: CALGELELLQGILPYTDKLIF.

In its sample, this clone was seen many times. The likely explanation is a read error, given a far larger clone one base away. This same CDR3 is encoded by further DNA sequences in the sample. The V call is TRDV1, the J call TRDJ1, with D perhaps TRDD2 (8 bases). This CDR3 spans 26 amino acids. Germline CDR1 and CDR2: TSWWSYY and QGS. V lost 1 base and J 0 bases, leaving 42 bases between the germline ends. CDR3 sequence (DNA): TGTGCTCTTGGGGAACAACGGCGAAATCCGACCTCCTTCCTAAACTGGGGAGCTACGTACACCGATAAACTCATCTTT. Encoded protein: CALGEQRRNPTSFLNWGATYTDKLIF.

This clone was counted only a few times. TCRdb's protein, taken from a much larger clone, differs from this DNA's translation at residue 12, likely owing to a read error; the protein displayed comes from the DNA. The V call is TRDV2, the J call TRDJ1, with TRDD3 matching over 8 bases. CDR1 and CDR2 (germline): GEAIGNYY, EKD. V lost 0 bases, J lost 3 bases, and 11 bases stayed unmatched. This CDR3 has 17 residues. CDR3 region: CACDTLQGIPYADKLIF. CDR3 bases: TGTGCCTGTGACACCCTCCAGGGGATACCTTACGCCGATAAACTCATCTTT.

As for this clone: This likely stems from a read error, as it lies one base from a far larger clone. The same CDR3 is also encoded by other DNA sequences in this sample. V gene TRDV1 combines with J gene TRDJ1, with a tentative D call TRDD3 (8 bases). Here the J gene came from matching the DNA to germline, since TCRdb omits it. The CDR3 runs 24 residues. Germline V CDR1 and CDR2: TSWWSYY, QGS. The CDR3 DNA sequence: TGTGCGCTGGGCAAATTCCTACTTCTCCCCTGGGGGACAAAAATCCCGAGGTACACCGATAAACTCATCTTT. The encoded protein is CALGKFLLLPWGTKIPRYTDKLIF.

For this clone: This DNA's translation and the protein TCRdb lists, from a much larger clone, do not match at residue 16, likely due to a read error; the protein shown is translated from the DNA. The chain employs TRDV2 and TRDJ1; TRDD3 matches 10 bases. The CDR3 has 20 residues. Germline values: CDR1 GEAIGNYY, CDR2 EKD. The CDR3 protein is CACDTHPRMLGDRYTAKLIF. The CDR3 nucleotides are TGTGCCTGTGACACGCATCCCCGAATGCTGGGGGATAGGTACACCGCTAAACTCATCTTT.

Concerning this clone itself: A read error likely explains this, since a far larger clone differs by one base. At the DNA level, this CDR3 is encoded by other sequences in the same sample as well. The chain links TRDV1 to TRDJ1, with 8 bases aligning to TRDD3. Here the J gene came from matching the DNA to germline, since TCRdb omits it. The CDR3 runs 20 residues. From germline, CDR1 is TSWWSYY and CDR2 QGS. DNA of the CDR3: TGTGCTCTTGGGAAACGAACGGTCCTGGGGATACCTGGGTACACCGACAAACTCATCTTT. Translating it yields CALGKRTVLGIPGYTDKLIF.

This clone was counted between two and nine times. Possible read error: a much larger clone is one base away. In the same sample, other DNA sequences code for this CDR3. This chain joins TRDV1 and TRDJ1, with 9 bases aligning to TRDD3. No J segment appears in TCRdb, so it was assigned here by matching the sequence to germline. This CDR3 has 22 residues. Germline V gives CDR1 TSWWSYY, CDR2 QGS. CDR3 region: CALGENQFKYWGTPLYTDKLIF. CDR3 nucleotides: TGTGCCCTTGGGGAAAACCAATTCAAGTACTGGGGGACGCCTCTGTACACCGATAAACTCATCTTT.